One and the same sample provided the 7 T cell receptor beta chains below, sequenced in a study of OX40 agonist ivuxolimab in advanced cancers. The protocol was immunoSEQ multiplex PCR, while the TCRdb copy is restricted to in-frame clones and leaves out a portion. The sample holds 75,000 to 100,000 clones, under 85% seen once. The source material was CD4+ or CD8+ T cells sorted from blood, sampled in a trial of the OX40 agonist ivuxolimab. The receptors derive from an adult with an advanced solid tumor such as melanoma, head and neck, liver or kidney cancer.

V is TRBV6-1 and J is TRBJ2-5; possible D gene TRBD2, 6 bases. The DNA end lines up better with TRBJ2-7; the J call may be wrong. The CDR3 extends over 14 amino acids. The germline CDR1 and CDR2 sequences are MNHNS and SASEGT. The CDR3 sequence is CASRRGTQGYEQYF. The CDR3 nucleotides read TGTGCCAGCAGGCGCGGGACGCAGGGCTACGAGCAGTACTTC.

This clone was found a few times. CDR3 sequence: CASSSGTGGANVLTF. As DNA, the CDR3 is TGTGCCAGCAGCTCTGGGACAGGCGGGGCCAACGTCCTGACTTTC. The chain joins TRBV11-3 to TRBJ2-6, with 8 bases matching TRBD1. V was pared by 4 bases and J by 4 bases, with 3 bases of the junction left unmatched. The CDR3 loop spans 15 amino acids. From germline, CDR1 is SGHNT and CDR2 YENEEA.

The J gene is TRBJ1-2, the V gene TRBV27; D is ambiguous. The CDR3 contains 13 residues. Germline values: CDR1 MNHEY, CDR2 SMNVEV (reference sequence). The V end lost 2 bases, the J end lost 1 base, and 5 bases lay between the germline ends. CDR3 sequence: CASSLGSNYGYTF. The CDR3 nucleotides read TGTGCCAGCAGTTTAGGGAGTAACTATGGCTACACCTTC.

This clone was counted a single time. The V and J genes are TRBV9 and TRBJ2-3, with 9 bases that match TRBD1. Looked up from germline, CDR1 is SGDLS and CDR2 is YYNGEE. The CDR3 is made up of 16 amino acids. The V and J ends lost 0 bases and 9 bases, in that order; junction bases with no gene match: 11. The chain's CDR3 is CASSVDPGQGMSTQYF. The CDR3 DNA follows: TGTGCCAGCAGCGTAGATCCGGGACAGGGTATGAGCACGCAGTATTTT. The full variable domain, in which reference TRBV9 and TRBJ2-3 provide the parts outside the CDR3, is DSGVTQTPKHLITATGQRVTLRCSPRSGDLSVYWYQQSLDQGLQFLIQYYNGEERAKGNILERFSAQQFPDLHSELNLSSLELGDSALYFCASSVDPGQGMSTQYFGPGTRLTVL.

This chain links TRBV5-1 with TRBJ2-3, with D tentatively TRBD2 (6 bases). This CDR3 has 16 residues. Germline CDR1 is SGHRS and CDR2 is YFSETQ. With 0 bases removed from V and 6 bases from J, the gap between germline ends came to 17 bases. CDR3 DNA sequence: TGCGCCAGCAGCTTGGAGTCGGACTATGAGAAGGATACGCAGTATTTT. It encodes CASSLESDYEKDTQYF.

This CDR3 reads CASSPRGTTDTQYF. CDR3 coding DNA: TGTGCCAGTAGTCCGCGGGGTACCACAGATACGCAGTATTTT. The V call is TRBV19, the J call TRBJ2-3; TRBD2 is a possible D gene (6 bases). Trimming left V 5 bases short and J 2 bases short, with 11 bases between. Germline CDR1 is LNHDA and CDR2 is SQIVND (reference sequence). The CDR3 spans 14 residues. Together with reference TRBV19 and TRBJ2-3, the CDR3 gives the full variable domain: DGGITQSPKYLFRKEGQNVTLSCEQNLNHDAMYWYRQDPGQGLRLIYYSQIVNDFQKGDIAEGYSVSREKKESFPLTVTSAQKNPTAFYLCASSPRGTTDTQYFGPGTRLTVL.

A few counts support this clone. The chain employs TRBV2 and TRBJ2-7; TRBD2 matches at 8 bases. V was pared by 1 base and J by 0 bases, with 5 bases of the junction left unmatched. The CDR3 length is 16 residues. From germline, CDR1 is SNHLY and CDR2 FYNNEI. CDR3 sequence (DNA): TGTGCCAGCAGTGAAGAGAGAAGCGGGAGCTCCTACGAGCAGTACTTC. This encodes CASSEERSGSSYEQYF. The whole variable domain, remainder taken from reference TRBV2 and TRBJ2-7, is EPEVTQTPSHQVTQMGQEVILRCVPISNHLYFYWYRQILGQKVEFLVSFYNNEISEKSEIFDDQFSVERPDGSNFTLKIRSTKLEDSAMYFCASSEERSGSSYEQYFGPGTRLTVT.